These T cell receptor beta chains were read from a single sample in a study of cytomegalovirus exposure and HLA in healthy donors. Repertoires were generated with immunoSEQ multiplex PCR, while TCRdb's copy carries only in-frame clones and drops some. The data show some 210,000 clones, 60% to 80% seen once. What was sequenced was PBMCs. These receptors were obtained from a woman aged 30 to 39 in good health and CMV-seropositive. Each CDR3 is given with its conserved first and last residue. D genes are given only for firm matches. A clone size is listed for some rows: how often the clone was seen (once, few, many), or a class if it is expanded.

d_call clone_size j_call v_call cdr3_nt cdr3_aa
TRBD2 NA TRBJ2-3 TRBV29-1 TGCAGCGTTGGGGAGTCGACTAGCGGGAACACAGATACGCAGTATTTT CSVGESTSGNTDTQYF
NA NA TRBJ2-7 TRBV4-1 TGCGCCAGCAGCCAAGGTGTGACGGGGTCCTACGAGCAGTACTTC CASSQGVTGSYEQYF
NA NA TRBJ1-4 TRBV4-2 TGTGCCAGCAGCCAAGCCCCCGGCAGGGGTAATGAAAAACTGTTTTTT CASSQAPGRGNEKLFF
TRBD1 NA TRBJ2-2 TRBV15 TGTGCCACCAGCAGAGATAGGGGACAGGCCTTCACCGGGGAGCTGTTTTTT CATSRDRGQAFTGELFF
TRBD1 NA TRBJ2-2 TRBV7-3 TGTGCCAGCAGCCGAGACAGGGTGTTCACCGGGGAGCTGTTTTTT CASSRDRVFTGELFF
NA NA TRBJ1-4 TRBV5-1 TGCGCCAGCAGCCGCACAGACCCTAATGAAAAACTGTTTTTT CASSRTDPNEKLFF
TRBD1 NA TRBJ1-3 TRBV7-2 TGTGCCAGCAGCTTAGACAGGGGGGTCATATATTTT CASSLDRGVIYF
NA once TRBJ2-2 TRBV5-6 TGTGCCAGCAGCTTATTGGGGGCGGGCACCGGGGAGCTGTTTTTT CASSLLGAGTGELFF
TRBD2 few TRBJ2-1 TRBV30 TGTGCCTGGAATAGCGGGGCATACAATGAGCAGTTCTTC CAWNSGAYNEQFF
NA once TRBJ1-5 TRBV19 TGTGCCAGTAGGTTAGGGGTGAGCAATCAGCCCCAGCATTTT CASRLGVSNQPQHF
TRBD1 NA TRBJ1-3 TRBV14 TGTGCCAGCAGCCAGACAGCCGGGACAGCTGGAAACACCATATATTTT CASSQTAGTAGNTIYF
TRBD2 NA TRBJ2-5 TRBV5-1 TGCGCCAGCACCCCACTAAAGGGCGGGGGAGGGGAGACCCAGTACTTC CASTPLKGGGGETQYF